Included here is one T cell receptor (beta chain) sequence, with context. This clone was seen a single time. Its recognized antigen is unknown. No clone much larger than this one lies a single base away; base qualities are absent. TCR CDR3 regions were amplified from genomic DNA by multiplex PCR using the deep immunoSEQ assay. Extracted genomic DNA from each cell subset was spread evenly across all wells of several immunoSEQ 96-well plates, with each plate serving as a replicate. For sorted subsets, 200 to 250 ng genomic DNA, equal to about 30,000 T cell genomes, was loaded into each replicate PCR. Purified libraries were quantified with a Qubit 3.0 fluorometer, sized on a Bioanalyzer 2100, and re-quantified with the KAPA Library Quantification kit. Each immunoSEQ 96-well plate was sequenced on its own single-read 150-cycle Illumina NextSeq 550 flow cell. In the paper's pipeline: Because only junctional sequences without quality scores were contained in the immunoSEQ output, filtering matching that applied to full-length reads could not be performed. To assign V/J genes and CDR3, sequences were annotated using PyIR, a Python wrapper for IgBLAST v1.9, with IMGT germline references. Reads were removed for weak V/J assignments (E-value above 1e-6), missing CDR3, stop codons, out-of-frame junctions, or ambiguous translated residues. A V3J clonotype was defined by an identical inferred V gene, J gene, and CDR3 amino acid sequence. The percentage overlap between two repertoires was calculated by dividing the number of shared unique clonotypes by the size of the smaller repertoire. Three approaches were used to assess repertoire richness: RTK rarefaction, the Chao1 estimator, and Recon v2.1 estimates of unobserved clonotypes. OLGA was used to compute generation probabilities for all TCRbeta clonotypes that the gDNA method yielded from a few donors. Sourced from immuneACCESS, this table was stored by TCRdb with only in-frame sequences that have V and J called. A share of the clones is absent; for the studies checked, an unresolved V gene accounts for under half, and the remainder has no known explanation. From that table come the V and J calls and clone size; the DNA was used to work out D and trimming. Within this sample are over a million clones, with about 98.5% of them counted one time only. The ten largest make up about 0.4% of the sample.

The donors were healthy, HIV-negative adults who had no recently reported acute infections or vaccinations. Every donor was a Caucasian adult living in Nashville, Tennessee, USA. Magnetic negative selection was used to enrich CD4+ T cells, after which naive cells were positively selected on CD45RA and the negative fraction became the memory subset. Blood was obtained by leukapheresis, after which PBMCs were separated by Ficoll-Histopaque density gradient centrifugation and cryopreserved in liquid nitrogen vapor phase. Analytical flow cytometry was used to check the purity and quantity of every magnetically sorted T cell population. Each sorted fraction had its genomic DNA isolated and then quantified by UV absorbance on a Nanodrop 2000c. The sample is drawn from a study of shared clonotypes between healthy human individuals (dated by TCRdb to between 2020 and 2021). Notes on the research overall: A couple of women and a few men aged 18 to 49 years were included in the cohort. For each donor, CD4 naive and CD4 memory were each run on three plates, CD8 naive on two plates, and CD8 memory on one plate. To estimate repertoire size and how much clonotypes are shared between individuals, the study performed deep sequencing of blood TCR repertoires from roughly five healthy adults. To increase sequencing depth and limit assay-specific biases, TCR repertoire library preparation and sequencing were carried out by different laboratories using diverse techniques. Leukapheresis yielded between about 0.8 and 9.5 billion PBMCs per donor.

Overall study outcomes, separate from this receptor: Higher generation probabilities were observed for clonotypes shared by all four sorted-subset donors than for non-shared clonotypes. Incomplete sequencing was indicated by rarefaction of sorted-subset datasets, despite the large sequencing depth. Based on pairwise subsampling, the degree of clonotype sharing among donors was expected to be affected by sequencing depth. The genetic and exposure-history diversity represented was limited by the small number of donors. Sharing across a handful of donors was observed for about 5% of naive CD4, less than 4% of naive CD8, over 2% of memory CD4, and roughly 0.4% of memory CD8 clonotypes. Sampling was limited to blood, and TCR repertoires in tissue likely differ from TCR repertoires in blood. Naive subsets generally had larger estimated clonotype richness than memory subsets.

Sequencing used naive CD4+ T cells sorted from blood. This specimen's cell subset or site label, interpreted: CD45RA+ positively selected. The sequence derives from a man younger than 40 in good health.

The CDR3 reads CASTEGTNTYEQYF. The DNA is TGTGCCAGTACCGAAGGGACAAACACCTACGAGCAGTACTTC. The chain uses TRBV19 and TRBJ2-7, with TRBD1 tentatively as D gene (6 bases match). Based on the germline V gene (reference sequence), the CDR1 and CDR2 sequences are LNHDA and SQIVND. V loses 7 bases, J loses 2 bases, and the germline ends lie 15 bases apart. CDR3 length: 14 amino acids, cysteine to phenylalanine. Of the read, only the CDR3 DNA is kept; its 42 bases are in frame from base 1.